Shown below are 14 T cell receptor beta chains from a single sample sequenced in a study of molecular identifiers for immune sequencing clone quantification. One entry per CDR3 protein results from TCRdb running MiXCR on the PCR reads. The sample has about 70,000 distinct CDR3 sequences, around a sixth seen once. Specimen: naive CD8+ T cells from blood, with Jurkat cell RNA spiked in. Subset reported: FACS-sorted CD8+CD4-CCR7+CD45RA+ naive T cells. The receptors originated from a human donor in good health. Some libraries in this study had Jurkat cell RNA spiked in.

This clonotype has ten or more counts. The V and J genes are TRBV27 and TRBJ2-3; D is perhaps TRBD1 (6 bases). The CDR3 has 15 residues. Germline loops: CDR1 MNHEY, CDR2 SMNVEV (reference sequence). V dropped 6 bases and J dropped 2 bases, with 15 bases sitting between them. The CDR3 spells CASRPTGSYTDTQYF. The CDR3 DNA reads TGTGCCAGCAGACCGACAGGCAGCTACACAGATACGCAGTATTTT.

As regards this clonotype: This clone may be a read error of a much larger clone one base away. The genes are TRBV19 and TRBJ1-3; D remains unclear. Germline CDR1 and CDR2: LNHDA and SQIVND (reference sequence). The CDR3 runs 15 residues. V dropped 2 bases and J dropped 8 bases, with 16 bases sitting between them. The CDR3 loop is CASSINKNNGDTIYF. CDR3 DNA sequence: TGTGCCAGTAGTATAAATAAGAACAACGGAGACACCATATATTTT.

Ten or more counts support this clonotype. V usage is TRBV23-1 and J usage is TRBJ2-1, with 8 nucleotides matching TRBD1. TRBV23-1 is designated an ORF whose function remains uncertain. The trim removed 6 bases at V and 4 bases at J, leaving 8 bases unmatched. The CDR3 runs to 15 residues. Here the CDR3 reads CASRLDRGPYNEQFF. CDR3 DNA sequence: TGCGCCAGCAGGCTAGACAGGGGACCATACAATGAGCAGTTCTTC.

At least ten counts were recorded for this clonotype. DNA for the CDR3: TGTGCCAGCAGCCCAGACAGGGGAGGTCAGCCCCAGCATTTT. Translation: CASSPDRGGQPQHF. The V call is TRBV12-3 or TRBV12-4, the J call TRBJ1-5, with 8 bases aligning to TRBD1. After removal of 6 bases from V and 6 bases from J, the junction contained 7 bases not matched to a gene. The CDR3 totals 14 residues.

This clonotype was detected many times. The CDR3, as DNA: TGTGCCTGGAGTGTACTAGCGGGAGTACCCCCAGATACGCAGTATTTT. Residues: CAWSVLAGVPPDTQYF. This chain joins TRBV30 and TRBJ2-3; 11 nucleotides match TRBD2. V lost 0 bases, J lost 4 bases, and 6 bases stayed unmatched. This CDR3 region has 16 residues. CDR1 is GTSNPN, CDR2 SVGIG, per germline (reference sequence).

In this sample, this clonotype turned up many times. Here the CDR3 DNA reads TGCGCCAGCAGCCACGGAAGATCGGACAGTAAGCAGACCCAGTACTTC. It specifies CASSHGRSDSKQTQYF. The chain couples TRBV4-3 to TRBJ2-5; a possible D gene is TRBD1 (6 bases). This CDR3 region has 16 residues. The ends were cut back, 3 bases at V and 6 bases at J, with 20 bases in the middle. Germline V gives CDR1 LGHNA, CDR2 YSLEER.

A remark on this clonotype: This may be a read error: a much more frequent sequence differs by one nucleotide. The genes are TRBV20-1 and TRBJ2-1; TRBD2 aligns across 12 bases. CDR1 and CDR2 (germline): DFQATT, SNEGSKA (reference sequence). This CDR3 is built from 13 residues. The CDR3, as DNA: TGCAGTGCGACTAGCGGGAGCTACAATGAGCAGCTCTTC. Protein sequence: CSATSGSYNEQLF.

As regards this clonotype: This could be a read error, since a much larger clone is one nucleotide away. The gene calls are TRBV13 and TRBJ2-7; 13 bases map to TRBD2. The CDR3 extends over 16 amino acids. V lost 4 bases to trimming and J lost 5 bases; unmatched junction nucleotides: 8. CDR1 PRHDT and CDR2 FYEKMQ come from the germline V gene (reference sequence). CDR3 DNA: TGTGCCAGCAGCTCCGGAGGGACTAGCGGGAAGGACGAGCAGTACTTC. It translates to CASSSGGTSGKDEQYF. The entire variable domain, with the rest obtained from reference TRBV13 and TRBJ2-7, is as follows: AAGVIQSPRHLIKEKRETATLKCYPIPRHDTVYWYQQGPGQDPQFLISFYEKMQSDKGSIPDRFSAQQFSDYHSELNMSSLELGDSALYFCASSSGGTSGKDEQYFGPGTRLTVT.

This clonotype was found a few times. A much larger clone lies one base from this, so it may be a read error. The CDR3 does not end in the conserved phenylalanine or tryptophan, so this is likely a read error. V is TRBV20-1 and J is TRBJ2-7; TRBD2 is a possible D gene (6 bases). Germline CDR1 is DFQATT and CDR2 is SNEGSKA (reference sequence). CDR3 length: 15 residues. V lost 0 bases and J 0 bases, leaving 12 bases between the germline ends. The chain's CDR3 is CSARETLADSYEQYL. The CDR3 DNA reads as TGCAGTGCTAGAGAAACTTTAGCGGACTCCTACGAGCAGTACCTC.

This clonotype was counted ten times or more. The chain employs TRBV7-9 and TRBJ1-1; D is unresolved. V was cut by 6 bases and J by 5 bases, with 16 bases left in between. Germline CDR1 reads SEHNR; CDR2 reads FQNEAQ (reference sequence). The CDR3 is made up of 14 amino acids. The CDR3 DNA sequence: TGTGCCAGCAGACCCGACGTTGCATGGACTGAAGCTTTCTTT. Protein sequence: CASRPDVAWTEAFF.

This clonotype was counted ten times or more. The genes are TRBV21-1 and TRBJ1-1. TRBV21-1 is assigned pseudogene status. This CDR3 spans 18 amino acids. The DNA for the CDR3 is TGTGCCAGCAGCAGAGCAGACGGAGTAGTCCCTGATATCCCTGAAGCTTTCTTT. This translates into CASSRADGVVPDIPEAFF.

This clonotype was recorded at least ten times. V and J are TRBV6-5 and TRBJ2-2; TRBD2 matches at 7 bases. V lost 2 bases to trimming and J lost 3 bases; unmatched junction nucleotides: 12. Germline values: CDR1 MNHEY, CDR2 SVGAGI. CDR3 size: 18 residues. DNA for the CDR3: TGTGCCAGCAGTTACGCCCCCGGGGGAGGGCAGTACACCGGGGAGCTGTTTTTT. Translating gives CASSYAPGGGQYTGELFF.

This chain uses TRBV11-2 with TRBJ1-6; TRBD1 aligns across 9 bases. CDR1 is SGHAT, CDR2 FQNNGV, per germline. Germline trimming cut 2 bases from V and 4 bases from J; bases unmatched to any gene: 12. This CDR3 spans 19 amino acids. Here the CDR3 reads CASSLIGTGSALYNSPLHF. The CDR3 coding sequence is TGTGCCAGCAGCTTAATTGGGACAGGGTCTGCTTTATATAATTCACCCCTCCACTTT.

The rearrangement joins TRBV10-1 to TRBJ2-7, with D possibly called TRBD1 or TRBD2 (5 bases each). This CDR3 contains 16 residues. Trimming cost V 0 bases and J 0 bases, with 12 bases left between them. Germline-derived CDR1 and CDR2 are WNHNN and SYGVQD (reference sequence). This CDR3 is CASSESWGTSSYEQYF. CDR3 coding DNA: TGCGCCAGCAGTGAGTCATGGGGGACCAGCTCCTACGAGCAGTACTTC.